The clone carrying this T cell receptor (beta chain) was seen repeatedly, ten times or more. Before thyroid surgery, none of the patients had received any treatment. V shed 0 bases and J shed 3 bases, with 9 bases lying between them. Germline assignment: CDR1 ENHRY and CDR2 SYGVKD. The CDR3 has 14 residues. TCRdb re-processed the PCR reads through MiXCR. The sample shows about 93,000 clones, 9.5% to 15% of them seen only once. The data were obtained in a study of metastatic and nonmetastatic thyroid tumors. Sample: blood. The TCR originated in a female donor with papillary thyroid cancer or a benign thyroid nodule (not recorded which). Some clones in this sample may be carry-over from other donors' samples. The V call is TRBV10-3, the J call TRBJ2-7, with a possible D match to TRBD1 (5 bases). In nucleotides, the CDR3 is TGTGCCATCAGTGAGTCAGGACACCTCTACGAGCAGTACTTC. This encodes CAISESGHLYEQYF.